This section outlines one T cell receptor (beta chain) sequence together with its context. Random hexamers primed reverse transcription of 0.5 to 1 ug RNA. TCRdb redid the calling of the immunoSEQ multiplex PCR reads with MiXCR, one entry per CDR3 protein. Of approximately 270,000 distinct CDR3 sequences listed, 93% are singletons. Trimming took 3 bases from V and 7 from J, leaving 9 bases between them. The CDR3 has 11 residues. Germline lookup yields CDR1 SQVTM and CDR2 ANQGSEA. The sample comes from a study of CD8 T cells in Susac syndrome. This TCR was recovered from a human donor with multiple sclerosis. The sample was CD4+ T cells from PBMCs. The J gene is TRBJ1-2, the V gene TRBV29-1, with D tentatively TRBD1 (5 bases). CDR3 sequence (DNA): TGCAGCGTTGACGGGGGTGGTGGCTACACCTTC. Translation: CSVDGGGGYTF.